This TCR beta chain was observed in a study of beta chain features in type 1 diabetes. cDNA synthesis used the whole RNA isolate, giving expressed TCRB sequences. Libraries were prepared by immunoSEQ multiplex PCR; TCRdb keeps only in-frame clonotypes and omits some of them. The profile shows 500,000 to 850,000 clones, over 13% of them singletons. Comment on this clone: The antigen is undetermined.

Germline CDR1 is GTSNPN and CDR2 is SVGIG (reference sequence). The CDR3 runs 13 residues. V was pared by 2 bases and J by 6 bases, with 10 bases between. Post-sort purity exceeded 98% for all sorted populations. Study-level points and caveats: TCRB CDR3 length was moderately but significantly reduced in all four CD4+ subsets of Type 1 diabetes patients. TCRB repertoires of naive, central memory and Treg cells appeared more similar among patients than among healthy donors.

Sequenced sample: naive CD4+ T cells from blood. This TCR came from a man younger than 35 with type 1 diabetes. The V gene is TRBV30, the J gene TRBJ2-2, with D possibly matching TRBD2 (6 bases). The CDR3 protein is CAWSIREAGELFF. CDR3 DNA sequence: TGTGCCTGGAGTATCAGGGAGGCCGGGGAGCTGTTTTTT.